This T cell receptor beta chain was retrieved from a study of cytomegalovirus exposure and HLA in healthy donors. Whole-study context: A preliminary data release comprised approximately 85 million unique TCRs obtained from HLA-typed donors.

Study findings and constraints: The dataset shows that most TCR sequences were rare, while some public TCRs occurred in many donors.

CDR3 size: 15 residues. Germline V gene lookup returns CDR1 SQVTM and CDR2 ANQGSEA. J lost 2 bases, V lost 6 bases, and 8 bases had no gene match. PCR was performed using 60 Vbeta and 13 Jbeta primers. Sequenced by immunoSEQ multiplex PCR; TCRdb stores in-frame clones only, minus some. This sample's table reports over 100,000 clones. Worth noting for this clone: Antigen: not known.

The sample comprised PBMCs. This receptor was obtained from a middle-aged man in good health and CMV-seropositive. The chain employs TRBV29-1 and TRBJ2-3; TRBD1 matches at 10 bases. For the CDR3, the DNA is TGCAGCGTGATTCCGGGACAGGGGACCACAGATACGCAGTATTTT. Protein sequence: CSVIPGQGTTDTQYF.